The 12 T cell receptor beta chains given below trace back to one sample, sequenced in a study of blood T cell repertoires in COVID-19. The data were produced by immunoSEQ multiplex PCR, yet TCRdb's version contains in-frame clones alone and is incomplete. The table lists 200,000 to 250,000 clones, 88% of them singletons. Sequencing used peripheral blood. These receptors were taken from a woman aged 35 to 49 who had recovered from COVID-19.

The chain combines TRBV28 with TRBJ1-2, with TRBD1 matching over 7 bases. This CDR3 has 12 residues. Per the germline V gene, CDR1 is MDHEN and CDR2 is SYDVKM. Trimming cost V 5 bases and J 7 bases; bases outside gene matches: 4. The CDR3 region has the DNA TGTGCCAGCAGTGGGACAGTCACTGGCTACACCTTC. This codes for CASSGTVTGYTF.

The J gene is TRBJ2-7, the V gene TRBV7-9; the D gene is possibly TRBD2 (6 bases). V was pared by 5 bases and J by 4 bases, with 24 bases between. Germline assignment: CDR1 SEHNR and CDR2 FQNEAQ (reference sequence). The CDR3 runs to 17 residues. The chain's CDR3 is CASSLPGRTPRPYEQYF. CDR3 nucleotide sequence: TGTGCCAGCAGCCTGCCGGGGAGGACCCCCCGGCCTTACGAGCAGTACTTC.

The chain is built from TRBV5-5 and TRBJ2-7; 10 bases align to TRBD1. The CDR3 is 14 residues long. Trimming at V came to 3 bases and at J to 0 bases, leaving 0 bases not matched to a gene. From germline, CDR1 is SGHKS and CDR2 YYEKEE (reference sequence). CDR3: CASSWTGGSYEQYF. CDR3 coding DNA: TGTGCCAGCAGCTGGACAGGGGGCTCCTACGAGCAGTACTTC.

The rearrangement uses TRBV5-1 and TRBJ2-1, with D maybe TRBD2 (6 bases). Germline values: CDR1 SGHRS, CDR2 YFSETQ. The CDR3 loop spans 16 amino acids. The V and J ends lost 0 bases and 0 bases respectively, with 10 bases between them. In DNA form, the CDR3 reads TGCGCCAGCAGCTTGGTGGTTAGCGGCTCCTACAATGAGCAGTTCTTC. Amino acids: CASSLVVSGSYNEQFF.

The V call is TRBV9, the J call TRBJ2-7, with 9 bases matching TRBD1. Trimming at V came to 7 bases and at J to 4 bases, leaving 12 bases not matched to a gene. CDR1 SGDLS and CDR2 YYNGEE come from the germline V gene. The length of the CDR3 is 15 residues. CDR3 amino acids: CASSHLPGQGYEQYF. The CDR3 DNA sequence: TGTGCCAGCTCCCATCTACCGGGACAGGGATACGAGCAGTACTTC. Variable domain in full (rest from reference TRBV9 and TRBJ2-7): DSGVTQTPKHLITATGQRVTLRCSPRSGDLSVYWYQQSLDQGLQFLIQYYNGEERAKGNILERFSAQQFPDLHSELNLSSLELGDSALYFCASSHLPGQGYEQYFGPGTRLTVT.

The chain employs TRBV5-5 and TRBJ1-5, with 8 bases lining up with TRBD1. After removal of 3 bases from V and 5 bases from J, the junction contained 7 bases not matched to a gene. This CDR3 region has 15 residues. Germline V gives CDR1 SGHKS, CDR2 YYEKEE (reference sequence). CDR3 amino acids: CASSSGTGGHQPQHF. CDR3 bases: TGTGCCAGCAGCTCCGGGACAGGCGGGCATCAGCCCCAGCATTTT.

This clone was seen a single time. This rearrangement joins TRBV7-2 to TRBJ1-1; D is unresolved. V lost 1 base and J 6 bases, leaving 15 bases between the germline ends. The CDR3 spans 15 residues. Germline CDR1 SGHTA, CDR2 FQGNSA. CDR3 amino acids: CASSLGPGGGPEAFF. CDR3 DNA sequence: TGTGCCAGCAGCTTAGGTCCAGGCGGAGGACCTGAAGCTTTCTTT.

The rearrangement joins TRBV5-6 to TRBJ2-5; D not resolved. CDR1 SGHDT and CDR2 YYEEEE come from the germline V gene. V gave up 1 base and J gave up 4 bases, with 8 bases separating them. The CDR3 loop spans 13 amino acids. DNA for the CDR3: TGTGCCAGCAGCTTGACTCAGGTAGAGACCCAGTACTTC. Translated, it gives CASSLTQVETQYF.

This clone was detected only a few times. V usage is TRBV4-2 and J usage is TRBJ1-2; 8 nucleotides match TRBD1. The germline V gene encodes CDR1 LGHNA and CDR2 YNFKEQ. V shed 8 bases, J shed 4 bases, and the junction held 9 bases outside the gene matches. The CDR3 loop spans 14 amino acids. The CDR3: CASAMTGDSYGYTF. The CDR3 bases are TGTGCCAGCGCTATGACAGGGGATAGCTATGGCTACACCTTC.

The chain joins TRBV5-8 to TRBJ2-5; D may be TRBD1 (6 bases). The CDR3 runs 16 residues. Per germline, CDR1 SGHTS and CDR2 YDEGEE. V lost 2 bases to trimming and J lost 1 base, with 15 bases between them. CDR3 DNA sequence: TGTGCCAGCAGCTTTGACAGGCCAAAACCCCAAGAGACCCAGTACTTC. Its translation: CASSFDRPKPQETQYF. Full variable domain (outside the CDR3, taken from reference TRBV5-8 and TRBJ2-5): EAGVTQSPTHLIKTRGQQATLRCSPISGHTSVYWYQQALGLGLQFLLWYDEGEERNRGNFPPRFSGRQFPNYSSELNVNALELEDSALYLCASSFDRPKPQETQYFGPGTRLLVL.

The chain joins TRBV19 to TRBJ1-3; a possible D gene is TRBD1 (5 bases). Trimming shortened V by 3 bases and J by 0 bases, and 18 bases separated the two germline ends. The germline V gene encodes CDR1 LNHDA and CDR2 SQIVND (reference sequence). The CDR3 runs to 18 residues. This chain's CDR3 is CASSITLLQVNSGNTIYF. Written as DNA, the CDR3 is TGTGCCAGTAGTATCACCCTTCTACAGGTTAACTCTGGAAACACCATATATTTT. The entire variable domain, with the rest obtained from reference TRBV19 and TRBJ1-3, is as follows: DGGITQSPKYLFRKEGQNVTLSCEQNLNHDAMYWYRQDPGQGLRLIYYSQIVNDFQKGDIAEGYSVSREKKESFPLTVTSAQKNPTAFYLCASSITLLQVNSGNTIYFGEGSWLTVV.

J is TRBJ2-4 and V is TRBV5-4; TRBD1 matches at 10 bases. The CDR3 length is 12 residues. The germline V gene encodes CDR1 SGHNT and CDR2 YYREEE (reference sequence). V dropped 8 bases and J dropped 9; count of bases not matched to a gene: 5. The CDR3 reads CARSWDRGIQYF. Here the CDR3 DNA reads TGTGCCAGATCTTGGGACAGGGGCATTCAGTACTTC. Using reference TRBV5-4 and TRBJ2-4 for the parts outside the CDR3, the full variable domain is ETGVTQSPTHLIKTRGQQVTLRCSSQSGHNTVSWYQQALGQGPQFIFQYYREEENGRGNFPPRFSGLQFPNYSSELNVNALELDDSALYLCARSWDRGIQYFGAGTRLSVL.